This T cell receptor (beta chain) was recorded in a study of blood T cell repertoires in COVID-19. Overall study: Spain, Italy and the United States supplied samples that represented acute and convalescent COVID-19. The analysed material was cDNA or gDNA that came from T cells, B-cell-depleted T cells, or PBMCs.

As processed by the authors: Reference gene primer amplification in the assay estimated nucleated cell counts. Clones were sequenced by immunoSEQ multiplex PCR, and TCRdb holds only the in-frame ones, with some missing. That table supplies the V and J calls and clone size; D and trimming were determined from the DNA. Among 210,000 or so clones, roughly 84% were seen once, and the ten largest hold less than 20%. The CDR3 spans 17 residues. V lost 3 bases to trimming and J lost 3 bases; unmatched junction nucleotides: 13. Germline V lookup: CDR1 SEHNR, CDR2 FQNEAQ (reference sequence). The receptor was isolated from a human donor in a cohort sampled during active COVID-19. The chain uses TRBV7-9 and TRBJ2-7; 8 positions match TRBD1. The sample comprised peripheral blood. CDR3 coding DNA: TGTGCCAGCAGCTTTAGTTACTCGGGACAGGTAGACTACGAGCAGTACTTC. Translation: CASSFSYSGQVDYEQYF.